The 23 T cell receptor beta chains reported below all come from one sample, sequenced in a study of OX40 agonist ivuxolimab in advanced cancers. This table comes from immunoSEQ multiplex PCR, and its TCRdb copy is limited to in-frame clones, with some not included. The sample contains approximately 50,000 clones, 80% of which appear only once. Sequencing used CD4+ or CD8+ T cells sorted from blood, obtained in a trial of the OX40 agonist ivuxolimab. Every receptor here comes from an adult with an advanced solid tumor such as melanoma, head and neck, liver or kidney cancer.

The genes are TRBV7-3 and TRBJ2-7; D not resolved. This CDR3 spans 13 amino acids. With 2 bases removed from V and 3 bases from J, the gap between germline ends came to 8 bases. Germline-derived CDR1 and CDR2 are SGHTA and FQGTGA. CDR3 region: CASSLYADYEQYF. Here the CDR3 DNA reads TGTGCCAGCAGCTTATACGCCGACTACGAGCAGTACTTC.

Remarks on this clone: One end of the junction varies from germline; a read error may be responsible. The J gene is TRBJ2-3, the V gene TRBV9; D possibly uses TRBD1 or TRBD2 (5 bases each). This CDR3 is 15 amino acids long. Germline CDR1 reads SGDLS; CDR2 reads YYNGEE. In DNA, the CDR3 is TGTGTCAGCAGCGTAGTCGGGGACGGCACAGATACGCAGTATTTT. It specifies CVSSVVGDGTDTQYF.

This clone was recorded a few times. This CDR3 is CASSLMGAGLSYNEQFF. CDR3 sequence (DNA): TGTGCCAGCAGTTTGATGGGAGCGGGTCTGTCCTACAATGAGCAGTTCTTC. The chain has TRBV28 and TRBJ2-1, with D tentatively TRBD2 (6 bases). Germline V gene sequence: CDR1 MDHEN, CDR2 SYDVKM. The CDR3 covers 17 residues. V was clipped by 3 bases and J by 1 base, with 16 bases between them.

V is TRBV7-9 and J is TRBJ1-4; 8 nucleotides line up with TRBD1. The CDR3 contains 15 residues. Germline CDR1 is SEHNR and CDR2 is FQNEAQ (reference sequence). Trimming took 0 bases from V and 5 from J; bases not matched to a gene: 2. The CDR3 sequence: CASSLAQGENEKLFF. DNA of the CDR3: TGTGCCAGCAGCTTAGCACAGGGGGAGAATGAAAAACTGTTTTTT.

The V and J genes are TRBV19 and TRBJ1-2; D is ambiguous. The V gene lost 7 bases and the J gene lost 3 bases, with 9 bases spanning the gap. Germline assignment: CDR1 LNHDA and CDR2 SQIVND (reference sequence). CDR3 size: 12 residues. The CDR3: CASTPPHYGYTF. For the CDR3, the DNA is TGTGCCAGTACCCCCCCACACTATGGCTACACCTTC.

The chain links TRBV7-2 to TRBJ2-5; unclear D gene. This CDR3 is 13 amino acids long. Trimming pared 5 bases from V and 5 bases from J, leaving 12 bases between. Germline-derived CDR1 and CDR2 are SGHTA and FQGNSA. The CDR3 sequence is CASSVDRPETQYF. CDR3 nucleotides: TGTGCCAGCAGCGTTGACCGTCCGGAGACCCAGTACTTC.

This clone was recorded once. One end of the junction does not line up with germline, which may come from a read error. J is TRBJ2-5 and V is TRBV18; TRBD1 aligns across 7 bases. CDR3 length: 15 amino acids. Looked up from germline, CDR1 is KGHSH and CDR2 is LQKENI. The CDR3 here is CASSSPQGERETQYF. As DNA, the CDR3 is TGTGCCAGCTCATCACCTCAGGGGGAGAGGGAGACCCAGTACTTC. The entire variable domain, with the rest obtained from reference TRBV18 and TRBJ2-5, is as follows: NAGVMQNPRHLVRRRGQEARLRCSPMKGHSHVYWYRQLPEEGLKFMVYLQKENIIDESGMPKERFSAEFPKEGPSILRIQQVVRGDSAAYFCASSSPQGERETQYFGPGTRLLVL.

The rearrangement uses TRBV27 and TRBJ2-3, with D maybe TRBD2 (5 bases). The V and J ends lost 5 bases and 0 bases respectively, with 15 bases between them. Germline V lookup: CDR1 MNHEY, CDR2 SMNVEV (reference sequence). The CDR3 has 16 amino acids. The CDR3 DNA reads TGTGCCAGCAGTCCCTGGGGAGAAACTAGCACAGATACGCAGTATTTT. This gives the protein CASSPWGETSTDTQYF.

V gene TRBV6-5 combines with J gene TRBJ2-3; no clear D. CDR1 MNHEY and CDR2 SVGAGI come from the germline V gene. The CDR3 consists of 13 residues. Trimming stripped 5 bases from V and 4 bases from J, with 10 bases between. The CDR3, as DNA: TGTGCCAGCAGTATTAGTTGGGCAGATACGCAGTATTTT. It codes for CASSISWADTQYF.

V gene TRBV4-3 combines with J gene TRBJ2-7; perhaps TRBD2 as D (5 bases). V dropped 0 bases and J dropped 1 base, with 19 bases sitting between them. Germline V gene lookup returns CDR1 LGHNA and CDR2 YSLEER. There are 18 residues in the CDR3. The DNA of the CDR3 is TGCGCCAGCAGCCAAGAAAGGAGGCTCCAAGGTATTTCCTACGAGCAGTACTTC. This encodes CASSQERRLQGISYEQYF.

This chain joins TRBV16 and TRBJ1-1; a weak D match, TRBD1 (6 bases). Trimming cost V 4 bases and J 4 bases, with 13 bases left between them. The germline V gene has CDR1 KGHSY and CDR2 FQNENV. The CDR3 covers 14 residues. The CDR3 spells CASSPRQAPTEAFF. CDR3 sequence (DNA): TGTGCCAGCAGCCCCCGACAGGCCCCCACTGAAGCTTTCTTT.

V usage is TRBV7-6 and J usage is TRBJ2-3, with a weak D call TRBD2 (6 bases). Trimming shortened V by 5 bases and J by 1 base, and 13 bases separated the two germline ends. This CDR3 region has 15 residues. CDR1 and CDR2 from the germline V gene are SGHVS and FNYEAQ. CDR3: CASSPGERGTDTQYF. CDR3 in DNA: TGTGCCAGCAGCCCCGGGGAGCGGGGCACAGATACGCAGTATTTT.

This chain links TRBV18 with TRBJ1-2; D possibly corresponds to TRBD1 (6 bases). The CDR3 contains 15 residues. Germline assignment: CDR1 KGHSH and CDR2 LQKENI. V lost 3 bases to trimming and J lost 7 bases, with 18 bases between them. The CDR3 region is CASSPGGQPGTGYTF. DNA for the CDR3: TGTGCCAGCTCACCCGGGGGGCAGCCCGGGACTGGCTACACCTTC.

The chain recombines TRBV27 with TRBJ1-5; maybe TRBD1 (5 bases). The ends were cut back, 0 bases at V and 5 bases at J, with 11 bases in the middle. The CDR3 loop spans 15 amino acids. The germline V gene has CDR1 MNHEY and CDR2 SMNVEV (reference sequence). CDR3 nucleotide sequence: TGTGCCAGCAGTTTATCGTCAGGGCCATATCAGCCCCAGCATTTT. The encoded protein is CASSLSSGPYQPQHF.

The chain recombines TRBV28 with TRBJ2-3; TRBD2 aligns across 9 bases. The junction had 8 bases not matched to a gene; V was cut back by 2 bases and J by 14 bases. CDR1 and CDR2 (germline): MDHEN, SYDVKM. This CDR3 has 13 residues. The CDR3 bases are TGTGCCAGCAGTTTACCTCTAGCGGGATCATGGTATTTT. Translation: CASSLPLAGSWYF.

The chain employs TRBV11-2 and TRBJ1-5; D is uncertain. This CDR3 is 15 amino acids long. Germline-derived CDR1 and CDR2 are SGHAT and FQNNGV. Trimming removed 0 bases at V and 3 bases at J, with 9 bases between. The CDR3 protein is CASSLDSGYNQPQHF. In DNA form, the CDR3 reads TGTGCCAGCAGCTTAGATTCGGGTTACAATCAGCCCCAGCATTTT.

The J gene is TRBJ1-2, the V gene TRBV18; D is possibly TRBD1 (5 bases). This CDR3 comprises 15 residues. V was trimmed by 4 bases and J by 4 bases, leaving 16 bases between them. Per germline, CDR1 KGHSH and CDR2 LQKENI. As DNA, the CDR3 is TGTGCCAGCTCACTGGGGCGCGGGCTGACCTATGGCTACACCTTC. It specifies CASSLGRGLTYGYTF.

V is TRBV30 and J is TRBJ2-3, with 7 bases aligning to TRBD2. The CDR3 covers 15 residues. From germline, CDR1 is GTSNPN and CDR2 SVGIG (reference sequence). Unmatched junction bases numbered 7, after V lost 0 bases and J lost 4 bases. DNA for the CDR3: TGTGCCTGGAGTGTAACCGCTAGCGGAGCAGATACGCAGTATTTT. It specifies CAWSVTASGADTQYF.

This clone was observed a handful of times. At one end the junction does not follow the germline gene, possibly because of a read error. For the CDR3, the DNA is TGTGCCAGCAGTTTAGGGCTAGAGTCAGATACGCAGTATTTT. Encoded protein: CASSLGLESDTQYF. The chain joins TRBV7-2 to TRBJ2-3; D gene unclear. This CDR3 region has 14 residues. Germline V gene lookup returns CDR1 SGHTA and CDR2 FQGNSA.

The chain joins TRBV18 to TRBJ1-3; D is unclear. This CDR3 region has 16 residues. CDR1 and CDR2 from the germline V gene are KGHSH and LQKENI. Trimming removed 3 bases at V and 0 bases at J, with 12 bases between. CDR3: CASSPGTASSGNTIYF. In DNA form, the CDR3 reads TGTGCCAGCTCACCTGGAACAGCGAGCTCTGGAAACACCATATATTTT. The full variable domain, in which reference TRBV18 and TRBJ1-3 provide the parts outside the CDR3, is NAGVMQNPRHLVRRRGQEARLRCSPMKGHSHVYWYRQLPEEGLKFMVYLQKENIIDESGMPKERFSAEFPKEGPSILRIQQVVRGDSAAYFCASSPGTASSGNTIYFGEGSWLTVV.

V is TRBV5-1 and J is TRBJ2-2; D may be TRBD1 (5 bases). CDR3 size: 16 residues. Germline CDR1 SGHRS, CDR2 YFSETQ. Trimming shortened V by 3 bases and J by 2 bases, and 14 bases separated the two germline ends. The CDR3 here is CASSYRPYPNTGELFF. Written as DNA, the CDR3 is TGCGCCAGCAGCTACAGGCCTTATCCTAACACCGGGGAGCTGTTTTTT.

The genes are TRBV28 and TRBJ2-4, with 7 positions matching TRBD1. The ends lost 3 bases at V and 0 bases at J; junction bases unmatched: 2. CDR1 and CDR2 (germline): MDHEN, SYDVKM. This CDR3 has 15 residues. CDR3 in DNA: TGTGCCAGCAGTTTCACAGGGGTAGCCAAAAACATTCAGTACTTC. Its protein product is CASSFTGVAKNIQYF.

The chain employs TRBV6-5 and TRBJ1-1; no clear D gene. The V end lost 0 bases, the J end lost 1 base, and 12 bases lay between the germline ends. The CDR3 runs 16 residues. Per germline, CDR1 MNHEY and CDR2 SVGAGI. The CDR3: CASSYSSYQRNTEAFF. The CDR3 coding sequence is TGTGCCAGCAGTTACTCGAGTTATCAAAGGAACACTGAAGCTTTCTTT.